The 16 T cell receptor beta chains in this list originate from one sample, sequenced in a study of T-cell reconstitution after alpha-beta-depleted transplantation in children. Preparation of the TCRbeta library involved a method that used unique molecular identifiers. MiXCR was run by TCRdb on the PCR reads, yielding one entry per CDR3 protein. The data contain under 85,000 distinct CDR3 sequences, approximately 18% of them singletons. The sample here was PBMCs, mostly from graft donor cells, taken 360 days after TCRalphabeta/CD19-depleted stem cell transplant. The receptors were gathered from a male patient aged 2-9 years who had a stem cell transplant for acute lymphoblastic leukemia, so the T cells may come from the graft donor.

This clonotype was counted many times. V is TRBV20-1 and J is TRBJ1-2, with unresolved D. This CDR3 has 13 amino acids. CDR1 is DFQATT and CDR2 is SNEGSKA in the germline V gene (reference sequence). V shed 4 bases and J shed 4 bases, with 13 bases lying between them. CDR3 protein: CSATGPGSYGYTF. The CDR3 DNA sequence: TGCAGTGCTACCGGGCCAGGATCCTATGGCTACACCTTC.

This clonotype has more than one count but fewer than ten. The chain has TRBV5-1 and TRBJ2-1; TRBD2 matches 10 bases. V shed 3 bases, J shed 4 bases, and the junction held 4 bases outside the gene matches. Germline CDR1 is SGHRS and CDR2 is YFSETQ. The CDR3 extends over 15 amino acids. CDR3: CASSSTSGIYNEQFF. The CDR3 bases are TGCGCCAGCAGCTCTACTAGCGGGATATACAATGAGCAGTTCTTC.

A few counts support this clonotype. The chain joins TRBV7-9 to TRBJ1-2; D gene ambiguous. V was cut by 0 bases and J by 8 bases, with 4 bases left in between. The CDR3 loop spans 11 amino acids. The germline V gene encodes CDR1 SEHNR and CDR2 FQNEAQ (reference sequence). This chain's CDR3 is CASSLAYGYTF. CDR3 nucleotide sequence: TGTGCCAGCAGCTTAGCGTACGGCTACACCTTC.

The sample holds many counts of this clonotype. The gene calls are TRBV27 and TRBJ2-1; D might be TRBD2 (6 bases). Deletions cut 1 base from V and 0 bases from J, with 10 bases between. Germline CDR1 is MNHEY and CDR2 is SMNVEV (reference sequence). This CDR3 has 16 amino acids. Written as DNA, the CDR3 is TGTGCCAGCAGTTTATGGTCGGGAGCCTCCTACAATGAGCAGTTCTTC. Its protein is CASSLWSGASYNEQFF.

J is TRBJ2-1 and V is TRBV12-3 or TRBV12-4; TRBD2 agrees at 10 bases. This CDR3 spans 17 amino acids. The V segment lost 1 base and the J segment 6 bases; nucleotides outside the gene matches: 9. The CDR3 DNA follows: TGTGCCAGCAGTTTAGAGCTAGCGGGAGCTGCTGGCAATGAGCAGTTCTTC. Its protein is CASSLELAGAAGNEQFF.

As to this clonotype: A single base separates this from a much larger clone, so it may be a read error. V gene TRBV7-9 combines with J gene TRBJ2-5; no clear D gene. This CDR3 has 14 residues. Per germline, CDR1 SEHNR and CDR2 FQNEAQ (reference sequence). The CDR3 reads CSSSLELGRETQYF. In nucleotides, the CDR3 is TGTTCCAGCAGCTTAGAACTCGGGCGAGAGACCCAGTACTTC.

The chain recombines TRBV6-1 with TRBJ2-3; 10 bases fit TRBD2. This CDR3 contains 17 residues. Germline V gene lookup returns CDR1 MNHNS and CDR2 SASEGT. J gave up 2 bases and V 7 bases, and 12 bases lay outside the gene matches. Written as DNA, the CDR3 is TGTGCCAGCACACCTAGCGGGAGATGGGTACTCACAGATACGCAGTATTTT. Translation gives CASTPSGRWVLTDTQYF.

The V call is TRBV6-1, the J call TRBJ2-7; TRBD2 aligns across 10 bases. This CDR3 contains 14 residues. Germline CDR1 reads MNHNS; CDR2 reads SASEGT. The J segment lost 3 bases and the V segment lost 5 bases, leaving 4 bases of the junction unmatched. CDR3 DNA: TGTGCCAGCAGTCCTAGCGGGAGTCTCTACGAGCAGTACTTC. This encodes CASSPSGSLYEQYF.

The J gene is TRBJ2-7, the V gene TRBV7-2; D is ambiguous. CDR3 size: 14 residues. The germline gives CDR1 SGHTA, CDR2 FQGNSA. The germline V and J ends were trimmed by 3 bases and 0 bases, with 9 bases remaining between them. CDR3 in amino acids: CASSLWTYSYEQYF. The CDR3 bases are TGTGCCAGCAGCTTGTGGACGTACTCCTACGAGCAGTACTTC.

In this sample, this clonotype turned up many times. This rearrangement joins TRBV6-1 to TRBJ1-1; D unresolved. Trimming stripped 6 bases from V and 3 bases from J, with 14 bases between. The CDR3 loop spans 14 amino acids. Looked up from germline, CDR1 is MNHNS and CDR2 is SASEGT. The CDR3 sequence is CASSLIFGDTEAFF. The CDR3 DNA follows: TGTGCCAGCAGCCTTATATTTGGGGACACTGAAGCTTTCTTT.

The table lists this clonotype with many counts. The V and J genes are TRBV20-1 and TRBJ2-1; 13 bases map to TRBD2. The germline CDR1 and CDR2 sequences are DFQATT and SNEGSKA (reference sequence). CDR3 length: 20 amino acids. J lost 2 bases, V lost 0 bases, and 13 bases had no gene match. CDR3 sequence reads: CSARDPVPGLAGPTYNEQFF. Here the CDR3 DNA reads TGCAGTGCTAGAGATCCAGTCCCGGGACTAGCGGGACCGACCTACAATGAGCAGTTCTTC.

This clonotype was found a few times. The CDR3 spells CASTRSGARETQYF. The CDR3 bases are TGTGCCAGCACCCGTTCCGGGGCGAGGGAGACCCAGTACTTC. V is TRBV6-1 and J is TRBJ2-5; either TRBD1 or TRBD2 may fit D (5 bases each). Trimming took off 7 bases at V and 5 bases at J, with 17 bases between the two ends. Germline CDR1 and CDR2: MNHNS and SASEGT. The CDR3 spans 14 residues.

For the CDR3, the DNA is TGTGCCAGCAGTATGGTGTCGCGCCAGGCCTACGCCGGGGAGCTGTTTTTT. Translation gives CASSMVSRQAYAGELFF. The chain couples TRBV6-1 to TRBJ2-2; D not resolved. The ends were cut back, 5 bases at V and 6 bases at J, with 22 bases in the middle. Germline-derived CDR1 and CDR2 are MNHNS and SASEGT. The CDR3 runs to 17 residues.

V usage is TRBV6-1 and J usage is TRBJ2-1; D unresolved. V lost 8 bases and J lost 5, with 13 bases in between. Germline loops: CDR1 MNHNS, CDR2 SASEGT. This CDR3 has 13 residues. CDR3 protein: CASRMWDHNEQFF. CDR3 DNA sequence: TGTGCCAGCCGAATGTGGGATCACAATGAGCAGTTCTTC.

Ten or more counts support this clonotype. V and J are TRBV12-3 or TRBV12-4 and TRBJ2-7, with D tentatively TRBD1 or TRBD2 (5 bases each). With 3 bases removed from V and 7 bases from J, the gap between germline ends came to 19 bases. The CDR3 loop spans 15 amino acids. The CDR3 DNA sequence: TGTGCCAGCAGTTTCCCCGGGACCTCCGAGTGGGAGCAGTACTTC. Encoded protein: CASSFPGTSEWEQYF.

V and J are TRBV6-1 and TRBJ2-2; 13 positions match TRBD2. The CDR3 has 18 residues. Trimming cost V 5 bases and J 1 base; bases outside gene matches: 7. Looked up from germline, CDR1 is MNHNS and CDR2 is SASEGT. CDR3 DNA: TGTGCCAGCAGTCAATCCCGACTAGCGGGAGGGAACACCGGGGAGCTGTTTTTT. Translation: CASSQSRLAGGNTGELFF.